The T cell receptor (beta chain) under discussion was sequenced for a study of CD8 T cells in Susac syndrome. RNA amounts of roughly 0.45 to 1 ug underwent reverse transcription with random hexamers. TCRdb fed the immunoSEQ multiplex PCR reads into MiXCR, producing one record per CDR3 protein. The sample includes around 270,000 distinct CDR3 sequences, over 75% of them seen just once. The table lists this clonotype with a count of one. Negative isolation was used for CD8+ and CD4+ T cells, and FACS enrichment was applied to TEMRA cells. The CDR3 extends over 13 amino acids. Trimming removed 0 bases from V and 5 bases from J, with 8 bases in between. Looked up from germline, CDR1 is LGHNA and CDR2 is YNFKEQ.

Sequenced: CD8+ T cells from PBMCs. The chain carries TRBV4-2 and TRBJ2-7, with D possibly being TRBD1 (5 bases). This receptor was obtained from a human donor with multiple sclerosis. The CDR3 region is CASSQEGPDEQYF. In nucleotides, the CDR3 is TGTGCCAGCAGCCAAGAGGGGCCGGACGAGCAGTACTTC.